Listed below are T cell receptor beta chains from one sample, sequenced in a study of CD8 T cells in ankylosing spondylitis. TCRdb analysed the 5' RACE reads with MiXCR anew, one entry per CDR3 protein. The table lists a few hundred thousand distinct CDR3 sequences, 20% to 25% of them singletons. The material sequenced was blood, either unsorted or a sorted T cell fraction (not recorded which). The receptors come from a female donor with ankylosing spondylitis or in good health (not recorded which). The CDR3 runs from the conserved cysteine through the conserved F or W. D genes are given only for firm matches. Where a row states a size, it is once, few, many or the class of an expanded clone; other rows omit it.

CDR3 protein	CDR3 DNA	J gene	clone size	D gene	V gene
CASRTTGSSYEQYF	TGTGCCAGCAGGACGACGGGGAGTTCCTACGAGCAGTACTTC	TRBJ2-7	few	NA	TRBV21-1
CAWSPTGGQPQHF	TGTGCCTGGAGTCCCACAGGGGGCCAGCCCCAGCATTTT	TRBJ1-5	few	TRBD1	TRBV30
CASSPYRLAAGGTDTQYF	TGTGCCAGCAGCCCCTACCGACTAGCGGCTGGGGGCACAGATACGCAGTATTTT	TRBJ2-3	NA	TRBD2	TRBV9
CASSLGLDWNTEAFF	TGTGCCAGCAGCTTAGGCCTGGACTGGAACACTGAAGCTTTCTTT	TRBJ1-1	NA	NA	TRBV7-9
CASSADRHETQYF	TGTGCCAGCAGTGCGGACAGGCATGAGACCCAGTACTTC	TRBJ2-5	NA	TRBD1	TRBV6-4
CASSWKREGVYEQYF	TGTGCCAGCAGCTGGAAGCGGGAGGGTGTCTACGAGCAGTACTTC	TRBJ2-7	few	TRBD2	TRBV7-2
CASSALGSDSYEQYF	TGTGCCAGCAGCGCCCTGGGTTCCGACTCCTACGAGCAGTACTTC	TRBJ2-7	NA	NA	TRBV7-2
CSGLGLAGGNEQFF	TGCAGCGGACTGGGACTAGCGGGAGGCAATGAGCAGTTCTTC	TRBJ2-1	many	TRBD2	TRBV29-1
CSAIPGGQANTDTQYF	TGCAGTGCTATCCCCGGCGGGCAGGCCAACACAGATACGCAGTATTTT	TRBJ2-3	NA	NA	TRBV20-1
CASSKVRDRNEQFF	TGTGCCAGCAGCAAAGTCCGGGACCGAAATGAGCAGTTCTTC	TRBJ2-1	many	NA	TRBV6-2/TRBV6-3
CASSQDLDAFFNEQFF	TGCGCCAGCAGCCAAGATTTGGACGCCTTTTTCAATGAGCAGTTCTTC	TRBJ2-1	many	NA	TRBV4-3
CASSLLATARDGYTF	TGTGCCAGCAGCCTCCTCGCGACAGCCCGAGATGGCTACACCTTC	TRBJ1-2	few	NA	TRBV5-5
CASSPAGRNSPLHF	TGTGCCAGCAGCCCGGCGGGGAGGAATTCACCCCTCCACTTT	TRBJ1-6	few	NA	TRBV6-1
CSARVAGGAEAFF	TGCAGTGCTAGAGTTGCAGGCGGGGCTGAAGCTTTCTTT	TRBJ1-1	NA	NA	TRBV20-1